This is a list of T cell receptor beta chains from one sample in a study of human T cells and chemical hapten exposure. TCRdb redid the calling of the RACE reads with MiXCR, one entry per CDR3 protein. The table shows under 200,000 distinct CDR3 sequences, with around 30% occurring only once. The input for sequencing was whole blood, taken in connection with sensitization to the hapten diphenylcyclopropenone (DPC). The receptors stem from a woman in her thirties with alopecia areata. Some clones in this sample may be carry-over from other donors' samples. CDR3s include the opening cysteine and the closing phenylalanine or tryptophan. The D gene is left open where the match is weak. Rows give clone size only sometimes, using once, few, many, or a class for an expanded clone.

d_call j_call v_call clone_size cdr3_nt cdr3_aa
- TRBJ1-5 TRBV25-1 - TGTGCCAGCAGTGCACAGCCCCAGCATTTT CASSAQPQHF
- TRBJ1-4 TRBV6-5 few TGTGCCAGCAGTTACGAGGCAGGGGCTGAAAAACTGTTTTTT CASSYEAGAEKLFF
- TRBJ1-1 TRBV6-2/TRBV6-3 - TGTGCCAGCAGTTACGGGCCGAACACTGAAGCTTTCTTT CASSYGPNTEAFF
TRBD1 TRBJ2-1 TRBV6-5 - TGTGCCAGCAGTACCAAGACAGGGGCCTACTACAATGAGCAGTTCTTC CASSTKTGAYYNEQFF
TRBD2 TRBJ2-3 TRBV24-1 - TGTGCCACCAGTGATCCCCAAGCGGGGGTCACAGATACGCAGTATTTT CATSDPQAGVTDTQYF
- TRBJ1-2 TRBV6-1 - TGTGCCAGCAGCGTCGGGACTCGCTATGGCTACACCTTC CASSVGTRYGYTF
TRBD2 TRBJ2-1 TRBV29-1 - TGCAGCGTTCAATTATGGACTAGGCACGACAATGAGCAGTTCTTC CSVQLWTRHDNEQFF
TRBD2 TRBJ2-1 TRBV7-2 - TGTGCCAGCAGCCCTAGCGGGAGGGCGCCCAATGAGCAGTTCTTC CASSPSGRAPNEQFF
TRBD1 TRBJ2-1 TRBV29-1 few TGCAGCGTAGCGACAGGGGGCGCCTACAATGAGCAGTTCTTC CSVATGGAYNEQFF
- TRBJ2-5 TRBV20-1 - TGCAGTGCTAGAACCCAAGAGACCCAGTACTTC CSARTQETQYF
- TRBJ2-7 TRBV7-3 - TGTGCCAGCAGCCCCCGGGGGTCCGGCGAGCAGTACTTC CASSPRGSGEQYF
- TRBJ1-2 TRBV20-1 - TGCAGTGCGCAGCTGAGGGCGGCCGGCTATGGCTACACCTTC CSAQLRAAGYGYTF
TRBD1 TRBJ1-4 TRBV29-1 once TGCAGCGCCCAGCAAAACAGGGGGTTTGAAAAACTGTTTTTT CSAQQNRGFEKLFF
TRBD1 TRBJ1-5 TRBV5-6 - TGTGCCAGCAGCTGGGGGACAGGGATGAATCAGCCCCAGCATTTT CASSWGTGMNQPQHF
- TRBJ2-3 TRBV5-1 - TGCGCCAGCAGCTTCAGTGGGGGTGGTGGAGATACGCAGTATTTT CASSFSGGGGDTQYF
TRBD1 TRBJ1-5 TRBV4-1 - TGCGCCAGCAGCCCCCGACAGGGTGGTCAGCCCCAGCATTTT CASSPRQGGQPQHF
- TRBJ1-1 TRBV28 few TGTGCCAGCAGTTTACTAGTGGGGAACACTGAAGCTTTCTTT CASSLLVGNTEAFF
TRBD2 TRBJ2-7 TRBV28 few TGTGCCAGCAGTATCTCGACTAGCGGTTCCTACGAGCAGTACTTC CASSISTSGSYEQYF
- TRBJ2-3 TRBV28 few TGTGCCAGCAGGGTAGGGGTCGGGGGTGCGGATACGCAGTATTTT CASRVGVGGADTQYF
- TRBJ1-5 TRBV7-2 few TGTGCCAGCAGTCACGGCCTCCGTCAGCCCCAGCATTTT CASSHGLRQPQHF
- TRBJ2-7 TRBV9 - TGTGCCAGCAGCGCTCGGGACACGAGCTCCTACGAGCAGTACTTC CASSARDTSSYEQYF
TRBD2 TRBJ2-1 TRBV29-1 few TGCAGCGTCATCAGACCCGGGACTACTCAGTTCTTC CSVIRPGTTQFF
- TRBJ1-2 TRBV20-1 once TGCCAAACTAACCTTGGGGGTCCAGACTATGGCTACACCTTC CQTNLGGPDYGYTF
- TRBJ2-1 TRBV14 - TGTGCCAGCAGCCAAGCGGTCAGCGCGGGTGAGCAGTTCTTC CASSQAVSAGEQFF
TRBD2 TRBJ2-7 TRBV12-3/TRBV12-4 - TGTGCCAGCAGTCCTGGGACTAGCGGCTACGAGCAGTACTTC CASSPGTSGYEQYF
TRBD2 TRBJ2-1 TRBV6-2/TRBV6-3 few TGTGCCAGCAGTTACGGGTGGCGGGGGAGCTCCTACAATGAGCAGTTCTTC CASSYGWRGSSYNEQFF
- TRBJ1-2 TRBV19 few TGTGCCAGTAATGAAAGGGTAAACTATGGCTACACCTTC CASNERVNYGYTF
- TRBJ2-7 TRBV20-1 few TGCAGTGCTAGCTCGGCGGTCGAGCAGTACTTC CSASSAVEQYF
- TRBJ2-3 TRBV5-1 few TGCGCCAGCAGCTTTCAGGGGCGGGAAGGCACAGATACGCAGTATTTT CASSFQGREGTDTQYF
- TRBJ2-3 TRBV10-3 - TGTGCCATCAGTGATGGGCCACACAGAGATACGCAGTATTTT CAISDGPHRDTQYF
- TRBJ2-1 TRBV29-1 - TGCAGCGTTGAAGGGGCGGGGGCCCGGTGGGGCGATGAGCAGTTCTTC CSVEGAGARWGDEQFF
TRBD1 TRBJ2-5 TRBV28 - TGTGCCAGCAGTTCGGGACAGAAAGAGACCCAGTACTTC CASSSGQKETQYF
TRBD1 TRBJ2-1 TRBV7-2 - TGTGCCAGCATCAACCACGGACAGGGAGATTTGTTCTTC CASINHGQGDLFF
- TRBJ1-1 TRBV28 many TGTGCCAGCAGCTCCCCCACTAGCACTGAAGCTTTCTTT CASSSPTSTEAFF
- TRBJ2-3 TRBV11-3 - TGTGCCAGCAGCCCCGGACAGACAGATACGCAGTATTTT CASSPGQTDTQYF
TRBD1 TRBJ2-1 TRBV28 - TGTGCCAGCAGTCCAACACAGGGGGCCCTCTACAATGAGCAGTTCTTC CASSPTQGALYNEQFF
- TRBJ2-2 TRBV29-1 few TGCAGCGCCGGGCGACAAACCGGGGAGCTGTTTTTT CSAGRQTGELFF
TRBD1 TRBJ1-6 TRBV28 - TGTGCCAGCAGACAGACAGGGGCAAATTCACCCCTCCACTTT CASRQTGANSPLHF
TRBD2 TRBJ2-5 TRBV9 - TGTGCCAGCAGCACCACTAGCGGGAGTTTTGGGACCCAGTACTTC CASSTTSGSFGTQYF
- TRBJ2-1 TRBV6-1 - TGTGCCAGCAGTGAAATCCAGGGGAGCTACAATGAGCAGTTCTTC CASSEIQGSYNEQFF
TRBD1 TRBJ2-5 TRBV5-5 - TGTGCCAGCAGCCCTCTGACAGGGGAAGAGACCCAGTACTTC CASSPLTGEETQYF
TRBD2 TRBJ2-1 TRBV20-1 - TGCAGTGCTTCTCGGACTAGCAATGAGCAGTTCTTC CSASRTSNEQFF
TRBD1 TRBJ2-7 TRBV28 - TGTGCCAGCAGTCTTCCAGGGGGTAGGTCCTACGAGCAGTACTTC CASSLPGGRSYEQYF
- TRBJ2-3 TRBV7-8 few TGTGCCAGCAGCTTCCCCCTCGCTGACGGGGATACGCAGTATTTT CASSFPLADGDTQYF
- TRBJ1-1 TRBV29-1 few TGCAGCGTGAGGCCAGGGATAACTGAAGCTTTCTTT CSVRPGITEAFF
TRBD2 TRBJ2-1 TRBV9 - TGTGCCAGCAGCGTTTACGGGAGGTTAGCCTACAATGAGCAGTTCTTC CASSVYGRLAYNEQFF